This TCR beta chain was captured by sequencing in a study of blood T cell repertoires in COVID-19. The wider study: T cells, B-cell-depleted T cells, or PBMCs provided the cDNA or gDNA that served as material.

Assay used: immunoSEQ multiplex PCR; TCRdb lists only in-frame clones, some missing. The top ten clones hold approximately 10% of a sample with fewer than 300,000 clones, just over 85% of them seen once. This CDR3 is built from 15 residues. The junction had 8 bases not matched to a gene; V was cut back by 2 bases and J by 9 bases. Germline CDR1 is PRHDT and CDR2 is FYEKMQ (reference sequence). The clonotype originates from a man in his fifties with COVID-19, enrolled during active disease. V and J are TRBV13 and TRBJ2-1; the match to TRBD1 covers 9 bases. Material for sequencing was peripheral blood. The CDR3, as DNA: TGTGCCAGCAGCTTATTCGGGACAGGGTTCTTTGAGCAGTTCTTC. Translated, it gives CASSLFGTGFFEQFF.